A selection of T cell receptor beta chains follows, all from one sample in a study of identical twins. TCRdb fed the 5' RACE reads into MiXCR, producing one record per CDR3 protein. The sample lists 600,000 to 850,000 distinct CDR3 sequences, over 15% occurring once. These same records also appear under a second study, on T cells expressing NK-cell markers.

Specimen: PBMCs. The receptors shown here come from a woman aged 18-30 years in good health. The CDR3 runs from the conserved cysteine through the conserved F or W. The D gene is left open where the match is weak. Not all rows give a size; the values are once, few, many and, for expanded clones, a class.

CDR3 DNA | CDR3 protein | CDR3 length | D gene | clone size | J gene | V gene
TGTGCCAGCAGACTACTCAAATCTGGAGATACGCAGTATTTT | CASRLLKSGDTQYF | 14 | - | few | TRBJ2-3 | TRBV5-4
TGTGCCAGCCAGCGGACGGATGAAGCTTTCTTT | CASQRTDEAFF | 11 | - | - | TRBJ1-1 | TRBV5-6
TGTGCCATCAGTGACCAACAGGAGACTAATACGCAGTATTTT | CAISDQQETNTQYF | 14 | - | few | TRBJ2-3 | TRBV10-3
TGCAGTGCTAGAGAGGCCGTAGGACAGCCCCAGCATTTT | CSAREAVGQPQHF | 13 | - | few | TRBJ1-5 | TRBV20-1
TGCAGCGTTGAAGGCGGACTAGCGGCCCCAAATGAGCAGTTCTTC | CSVEGGLAAPNEQFF | 15 | TRBD2 | few | TRBJ2-1 | TRBV29-1
TGCGCCAGCAGCATCAGACAGAACTACGAGCAGTACTTC | CASSIRQNYEQYF | 13 | - | few | TRBJ2-7 | TRBV5-1
TGTGCCACGAAAGGGATGCAAGAGACCCAGTACTTC | CATKGMQETQYF | 12 | - | few | TRBJ2-5 | TRBV6-6
TGTGCCAGCACCACTAGCGGGCACTATAGGGGGGAGACCCAGTACTTC | CASTTSGHYRGETQYF | 16 | TRBD2 | - | TRBJ2-5 | TRBV12-3/TRBV12-4
TGCAGCGTAGATCAGTGGGGTAATGAAGCTTTCTTT | CSVDQWGNEAFF | 12 | - | few | TRBJ1-1 | TRBV29-1
TGTGCCAGCTCACCGGACAGGGCCACACAAGAGACCCAGTACTTC | CASSPDRATQETQYF | 15 | TRBD1 | - | TRBJ2-5 | TRBV18
TGTGCCAGCAGCTTTTCGTCAACAGGGTCCTACGAGCAGTACTTC | CASSFSSTGSYEQYF | 15 | - | few | TRBJ2-7 | TRBV7-2
TGCAGCGTTGAAGATCGAGACAGATCCACCGGGGAGCTGTTTTTT | CSVEDRDRSTGELFF | 15 | - | - | TRBJ2-2 | TRBV29-1
TGTGCCAGCAGTGTAGGAGACAATGAGCAGTTCTTC | CASSVGDNEQFF | 12 | - | few | TRBJ2-1 | TRBV2
TGTGCCAGCAGTTTATCGGTGGGAGGAAATCAGCCCCAGCATTTT | CASSLSVGGNQPQHF | 15 | - | few | TRBJ1-5 | TRBV27
TGTGCCAGCAGCACTTTTAGCGGGGGTGCAGATACGCAGTATTTT | CASSTFSGGADTQYF | 15 | TRBD2 | few | TRBJ2-3 | TRBV7-9
TGTGCCAGCAGCCTCCACGAAGGCGGGACAGGGCGAAGCTACACCTTC | CASSLHEGGTGRSYTF | 16 | TRBD1 | few | TRBJ1-2 | TRBV7-8
TGTGCCAGCAGTTTAATCGGACAAGAAAACATTCAGTACTTC | CASSLIGQENIQYF | 14 | - | - | TRBJ2-4 | TRBV12-3/TRBV12-4
TGTGCCAGCAGCTTAGCAAATTCACCCCTCCACTTT | CASSLANSPLHF | 12 | - | few | TRBJ1-6 | TRBV7-8
TGTGCCAGCAGCGGTTGGAACACTGAAGCTTTCTTT | CASSGWNTEAFF | 12 | - | - | TRBJ1-1 | TRBV11-3
TGTGCCAGCAGCGTAGGAGGACTCGGTGGGGAGACCCAGTACTTC | CASSVGGLGGETQYF | 15 | - | few | TRBJ2-5 | TRBV9
TGCGCCAGCAGCCCCAGGGTCTCTGGGGCCAACGTCCTGACTTTC | CASSPRVSGANVLTF | 15 | - | many | TRBJ2-6 | TRBV5-1
TGTGCCAGCAGAGCCCTGGAGACCCAGTACTTC | CASRALETQYF | 11 | - | - | TRBJ2-5 | TRBV27
TGCGCCAGCAGCCCGGCCAGGGGGTTGGTTGGCTACACCTTC | CASSPARGLVGYTF | 14 | TRBD1 | - | TRBJ1-2 | TRBV5-1
TGCAGCATTCGAGCGGGAGGGCCGGGGGAGCAGTACTTC | CSIRAGGPGEQYF | 13 | TRBD2 | - | TRBJ2-7 | TRBV29-1
TGTGCCAGCAGGACACAGGGTTTCACTGAAGCTTTCTTT | CASRTQGFTEAFF | 13 | - | few | TRBJ1-1 | TRBV6-1
TGTGCCAGTAGTATAGGGGACCCACGGCCCTTGCCGATCAACAATGAGCAGTTCTTC | CASSIGDPRPLPINNEQFF | 19 | - | - | TRBJ2-1 | TRBV19
TGTGCCAGCAGTTACCTCGGTATGGGGGACAATGAGCAGTTCTTC | CASSYLGMGDNEQFF | 15 | - | - | TRBJ2-1 | TRBV6-5
TGTGCCACCAGCGGATCGGGACTAGCGGCGATCGGGGAGCTGTTTTTT | CATSGSGLAAIGELFF | 16 | TRBD2 | - | TRBJ2-2 | TRBV15
TGTGCCAGCAGTGGAAGCGGGAGTCTTGAGACCCAGTACTTC | CASSGSGSLETQYF | 14 | TRBD2 | few | TRBJ2-5 | TRBV12-3/TRBV12-4
TGTGCCATCAGTGTCGACTCCTGGAAGCCCAACTATGGCTACACCTTC | CAISVDSWKPNYGYTF | 16 | - | few | TRBJ1-2 | TRBV10-3
TGTGCCTGGAGGGTGAGACAAGAGACCCAGTACTTC | CAWRVRQETQYF | 12 | - | - | TRBJ2-5 | TRBV30
TGTGCCATCAGTGCAAGGGGGGATAGCAATCAGCCCCAGCATTTT | CAISARGDSNQPQHF | 15 | - | few | TRBJ1-5 | TRBV10-3
TGCAGTGCGCCGGAGGCAGCGGGAGTAATACAGTACTTC | CSAPEAAGVIQYF | 13 | TRBD2 | - | TRBJ2-7 | TRBV20-1
TGCGCCAGCAGCCGGGGAAACATGAGGCCTGAAGCTTTCTTT | CASSRGNMRPEAFF | 14 | - | many | TRBJ1-1 | TRBV5-1
TGTGCCACCAGTGATTCCGGGACTCCTTACGAGCAGTACTTC | CATSDSGTPYEQYF | 14 | - | many | TRBJ2-7 | TRBV24-1
TGTGCCAGCAGTCCGATTAGGAGGGGTGAAAAACTGTTTTTT | CASSPIRRGEKLFF | 14 | - | many | TRBJ1-4 | TRBV12-3/TRBV12-4
TGCAGCGCCCGGGGGGGGGGCACAGATACGCAGTATTTT | CSARGGGTDTQYF | 13 | TRBD2 | many | TRBJ2-3 | TRBV20-1
TGCGCCAGCAGTTTTGAAGACAGACGCGAGCAGTACTTC | CASSFEDRREQYF | 13 | - | few | TRBJ2-7 | TRBV5-1
TGTGCCAGCAGTTTAGGACAGGGGGTGTGGACCCAGTACTTC | CASSLGQGVWTQYF | 14 | TRBD1 | few | TRBJ2-5 | TRBV27
TGCAGCGTTGGCCTAACAGATACGCAGTATTTT | CSVGLTDTQYF | 11 | - | - | TRBJ2-3 | TRBV29-1
TGTGCCAGCAGTTTAGTACGGATATCTGGGGCCAACGTCCTGACTTTC | CASSLVRISGANVLTF | 16 | - | - | TRBJ2-6 | TRBV12-3/TRBV12-4
TGCGCCACCAGGGGCCGGAACACTGAAGCTTTCTTT | CATRGRNTEAFF | 12 | - | few | TRBJ1-1 | TRBV10-2
TGTGCCAGCAGCTCCGAACCGACAGGGCGGTATGGCTACACCTTC | CASSSEPTGRYGYTF | 15 | TRBD1 | - | TRBJ1-2 | TRBV7-3
TGCGCCAGCAGCTCCAGGACAGGGGACGGGGAGCAGTTCTTC | CASSSRTGDGEQFF | 14 | TRBD1 | - | TRBJ2-1 | TRBV5-1